This TCR beta chain was captured in a study of immune evolution from preneoplasia to lung adenocarcinoma. Each case's diagnosis was confirmed by two pathologists on H&E. Study-level results: From normal lung to invasive adenocarcinoma, top clone frequencies appeared to decrease.

CDR3 length: 14 residues. CDR1 and CDR2 from the germline V gene are SGHNT and YENEEA. The germline V and J ends were trimmed by 3 bases and 0 bases, with 8 bases remaining between them. The protocol was immunoSEQ multiplex PCR, while the TCRdb copy is restricted to in-frame clones and leaves out a portion. The sample contains about 4,700 clones, approximately 82% of which appear only once. Of note for this clone: Its target is unknown.

The sample comprised FFPE adjacent normal lung tissue. This sequence joins TRBV11-3 and TRBJ1-1; D call uncertain. The sequence was collected from a person aged 60-80 years with lung adenocarcinoma. CDR3 in DNA: TGTGCCAGCAGCTTGGGCGGGGTGAACACTGAAGCTTTCTTT. This gives the protein CASSLGGVNTEAFF.